This TCR beta chain derives from a study of blood T cell repertoires in COVID-19. Study as a whole: PBMCs, B-cell-depleted T cells, or T cells provided the cDNA or gDNA that made up the material.

CDR1 and CDR2 (germline): SEHNR, FQNEAQ (reference sequence). Trimming removed 6 bases at V and 3 bases at J, with 17 bases between. The CDR3 has 15 residues. The data were produced by immunoSEQ multiplex PCR, yet TCRdb's version contains in-frame clones alone and is incomplete. The repertoire consists of 120,000 or so clones, with about 90% occurring once and the leading ten covering roughly 8%. The rearrangement uses TRBV7-9 and TRBJ1-1, with a tentative D call TRBD1 (5 bases). The sample consisted of peripheral blood. The TCR sequence derives from a human donor in a cohort sampled during active COVID-19. DNA for the CDR3: TGTGCCAGCAGGGAGGCGGGGCGATCTGACACTGAAGCTTTCTTT. Protein sequence: CASREAGRSDTEAFF.